This T cell receptor beta chain is from a study of regulatory T cells in long-lasting Graves disease. Broader study findings: Having only a small sample size may have limited accuracy.

CDR1 is MGHRA and CDR2 is YSYEKL in the germline V gene. This CDR3 region has 17 residues. Trimming at V came to 3 bases and at J to 3 bases, leaving 9 bases not matched to a gene. Arm-PCR of CDR3 regions and iRepertoire HTBI primers were used to build TCR beta libraries. Each CDR3 protein gets one entry after TCRdb re-called the multiplex PCR reads with MiXCR. The data contain about 210,000 distinct CDR3 sequences, approximately 18% of them singletons. Time point defined: newly diagnosed GD, antithyroid drugs for less than 3 months. PBMC-extracted RNA yielded the TCR library. All patients originated from an endocrinology department located in Xi'an, China. With respect to this clonotype: The antigen is undetermined.

These data were also reused for a study on T cells in Graves' hyperthyroidism and ophthalmopathy. As that study records: First-round RT-PCR with HTBI primers amplified the TCR CDR3 region.

The sequencing used peripheral blood mononuclear cells (PBMCs), collected at new diagnosis, from a patient treated with antithyroid drugs. The sequence was collected from a woman in her twenties or thirties with Graves disease. The chain links TRBV4-1 to TRBJ1-4; 8 bases match TRBD1. For the CDR3, the DNA is TGCGCCAGCAGCCACCCGGGACAGGTGGGGTCTAATGAAAAACTGTTTTTT. Translating gives CASSHPGQVGSNEKLFF.